These 19 T cell receptor beta chains were sequenced from one sample in a study. TCRdb reprocessed the 5' RACE reads via MiXCR and lists one record per CDR3 protein. This sample carries tens of thousands of distinct CDR3 sequences, around 24% of them seen once, and the ten largest clones take about 3%. Material: tumor-infiltrating naive CD4+ T cells sorted from the breast tumor. Subset indicated: naive CD4+ T cells, CD4+CD45RA+CD25-. The receptors originated from a female donor with breast cancer.

By frequency in the sample, this clonotype is medium-sized. The chain employs TRBV6-2 or TRBV6-3 and TRBJ1-5; 8 bases match TRBD1. V lost 0 bases, J lost 5 bases, and 3 bases stayed unmatched. The CDR3 runs 15 residues. Per the germline V gene, CDR1 is MNHEY and CDR2 is SVGEGT. The CDR3 spells CASSYSKTGDQPQHF. The CDR3, as DNA: TGTGCCAGCAGTTACTCGAAGACAGGGGATCAGCCCCAGCATTTT.

This clonotype has a count of ten or more. The chain employs TRBV7-2 and TRBJ1-1, with D hard to call. The CDR3 spans 12 residues. V was shortened by 3 bases and J by 7 bases, with 9 bases between the two germline ends. Germline CDR1 reads SGHTA; CDR2 reads FQGNSA. The CDR3 is CASSLGVNEAFF. For the CDR3, the DNA is TGTGCCAGCAGCTTGGGAGTGAATGAAGCTTTCTTT.

This sequence joins TRBV28 and TRBJ1-2, with D tentatively TRBD1 (6 bases). The germline gives CDR1 MDHEN, CDR2 SYDVKM. This CDR3 has 13 residues. V gave up 6 bases and J gave up 8 bases, with 16 bases separating them. CDR3 residues: CASSPATGGGYTF. CDR3 nucleotides: TGTGCCAGCAGCCCCGCAACGGGGGGCGGCTACACCTTC.

This chain connects TRBV7-3 to TRBJ1-1; 11 bases line up with TRBD1. The CDR3 is 16 residues long. The J segment lost 4 bases and the V segment lost 5 bases, leaving 9 bases of the junction unmatched. Germline assignment: CDR1 SGHTA and CDR2 FQGTGA. CDR3 sequence reads: CASSPRTGGAFTEAFF. CDR3 in DNA: TGTGCCAGCAGCCCCCGGACAGGGGGCGCGTTCACTGAAGCTTTCTTT.

This clonotype was seen a few times. The chain combines TRBV28 with TRBJ1-1, with TRBD1 matching 8 bases. Germline-derived CDR1 and CDR2 are MDHEN and SYDVKM. The V segment lost 6 bases and the J segment 1 base; nucleotides outside the gene matches: 10. CDR3 length: 16 amino acids. This CDR3 is CASRSLRGRGNTEAFF. CDR3 DNA sequence: TGTGCCAGCAGATCTCTCAGGGGGCGCGGGAACACTGAAGCTTTCTTT. The full variable domain, its missing parts supplied by reference TRBV28 and TRBJ1-1, is DVKVTQSSRYLVKRTGEKVFLECVQDMDHENMFWYRQDPGLGLRLIYFSYDVKMKEKGDIPEGYSVSREKKERFSLILESASTNQTSMYLCASRSLRGRGNTEAFFGQGTRLTVV.

This clonotype has a handful of counts. The CDR3 DNA sequence: TGCGCCAGCAGCCGCCCAGGGGCCTACGAGCAGTACTTC. Encoded protein: CASSRPGAYEQYF. The chain uses TRBV4-1 and TRBJ2-7, with D tentatively TRBD1 (6 bases). Trimming took off 4 bases at V and 2 bases at J, with 9 bases between the two ends. The germline CDR1 and CDR2 sequences are MGHRA and YSYEKL. The CDR3 covers 13 residues.

CDR3 DNA sequence: TGTGCCAGCAGTCCCTATAACAATGAGCAGTTCTTC. It is translated as CASSPYNNEQFF. The chain carries TRBV12-3 or TRBV12-4 and TRBJ2-1; no reliable D call. The CDR3 extends over 12 amino acids. V was cut by 5 bases and J by 5 bases, with 7 bases left in between.

This clonotype appeared many times. The gene calls are TRBV28 and TRBJ1-2; D unresolved. This CDR3 region has 13 residues. CDR1 MDHEN and CDR2 SYDVKM come from the germline V gene. Trimming stripped 3 bases from V and 2 bases from J, with 7 bases between. CDR3 sequence (DNA): TGTGCCAGCAGTTTTTCCCTCAACTATGGCTACACCTTC. Translation: CASSFSLNYGYTF.

This clonotype came up a few times. The chain has TRBV5-6 and TRBJ1-4, with D perhaps matching TRBD1 (5 bases). The germline V and J ends were trimmed by 0 bases and 5 bases, with 17 bases remaining between them. The CDR3 has 17 residues. The V gene's germline CDR1 is SGHDT and CDR2 YYEEEE. DNA for the CDR3: TGTGCCAGCAGCTTGGCCAGGGACGGGACGCGGAATGAAAAACTGTTTTTT. This translates into CASSLARDGTRNEKLFF. The complete variable domain, with remaining parts taken from reference TRBV5-6 and TRBJ1-4, reads DAGVTQSPTHLIKTRGQQVTLRCSPKSGHDTVSWYQQALGQGPQFIFQYYEEEERQRGNFPDRFSGHQFPNYSSELNVNALLLGDSALYLCASSLARDGTRNEKLFFGSGTQLSVL.

This clonotype has a handful of counts. The chain carries TRBV15 and TRBJ1-1; weak D call: TRBD1 (5 bases). CDR1 and CDR2 (germline): LNHNV, YYDKDF (reference sequence). Trimming took off 0 bases at V and 7 bases at J, with 9 bases between the two ends. The CDR3 length is 13 residues. The CDR3 coding sequence is TGTGCCACCAGCAGAGATAGGGGCCTTGAAGCTTTCTTT. Residues: CATSRDRGLEAFF.

V gene TRBV7-2 combines with J gene TRBJ2-5, with D perhaps given as TRBD1 or TRBD2 (6 bases each). Germline V gene data show CDR1 as SGHTA and CDR2 as FQGNSA. The V gene lost 4 bases and the J gene lost 5 bases, with 14 bases spanning the gap. This CDR3 is 14 amino acids long. The CDR3 here is CASSSSGDWETQYF. The CDR3 bases are TGTGCCAGCAGCTCTTCAGGGGACTGGGAGACCCAGTACTTC.

The J gene is TRBJ1-6, the V gene TRBV27; perhaps TRBD1 as D (5 bases). The CDR3 consists of 15 residues. The germline V gene encodes CDR1 MNHEY and CDR2 SMNVEV (reference sequence). Trimming took 5 bases from V and 6 from J, leaving 14 bases between them. The CDR3 bases are TGTGCCAGCAGTACCCAGGGACTTCGTAATTCACCCCTCCACTTT. As protein: CASSTQGLRNSPLHF.

V and J are TRBV4-1 and TRBJ2-1, with D perhaps being TRBD1 or TRBD2 (5 bases each). The germline V and J ends were trimmed by 0 bases and 6 bases, with 15 bases remaining between them. This CDR3 has 16 amino acids. Germline V gene lookup returns CDR1 MGHRA and CDR2 YSYEKL. CDR3 loop: CASSQDGAGGSNEQFF. DNA of the CDR3: TGCGCCAGCAGCCAAGATGGGGCTGGGGGTTCCAATGAGCAGTTCTTC.

The V gene is TRBV7-6, the J gene TRBJ2-3; either TRBD1 or TRBD2 may fit D (6 bases each). Trimming shortened V by 1 base and J by 10 bases, and 15 bases separated the two germline ends. CDR3 length equals 14 residues. Germline V gene sequence: CDR1 SGHVS, CDR2 FNYEAQ. CDR3 DNA: TGTGCCAGCAGCTTAGGGTACTCAGGGGAGGCGCAGTATTTT. It translates to CASSLGYSGEAQYF.

The chain combines TRBV20-1 with TRBJ2-5; 7 bases are a match to TRBD1. The CDR3 is 18 residues long. Germline CDR1 and CDR2: DFQATT and SNEGSKA (reference sequence). The V gene end was trimmed by 0 bases and the J gene end by 5 bases; junction bases not matched to a gene: 18. The CDR3 DNA follows: TGCAGTGCTAGAGACCTATTTAGTGGGACAGTCTGGGCCGAGACCCAGTACTTC. This gives the protein CSARDLFSGTVWAETQYF.

In regard to this clonotype: A much larger clone is a single base away; this may be a read error. This chain links TRBV11-2 with TRBJ1-6, with no clear D. The germline gives CDR1 SGHAT, CDR2 FQNNGV. The CDR3 consists of 13 residues. CDR3 in amino acids: CASGFRSASPLHF. The CDR3 DNA reads as TGTGCCAGCGGCTTTAGAAGTGCTTCACCCCTCCACTTT.

This clonotype appeared many times. The chain joins TRBV4-2 to TRBJ2-2, with D perhaps matching TRBD1 or TRBD2 (5 bases each). Germline lookup yields CDR1 LGHNA and CDR2 YNFKEQ. The length of the CDR3 is 19 residues. Trimming removed 0 bases from V and 7 bases from J, with 24 bases in between. The CDR3 is CASSQEAASGDLGDGELFF. The CDR3 bases are TGTGCCAGCAGCCAAGAGGCCGCTTCCGGAGATCTGGGGGACGGGGAGCTGTTTTTT.

This clonotype has a handful of counts. This chain joins TRBV5-1 and TRBJ2-1; D assignment may be TRBD1 or TRBD2 (5 bases each). The CDR3 extends over 15 amino acids. With 3 bases removed from V and 9 bases from J, the gap between germline ends came to 19 bases. CDR1 SGHRS and CDR2 YFSETQ come from the germline V gene. The CDR3 sequence: CASSSRDPFSVEQFF. The CDR3 nucleotides read TGCGCCAGCAGCTCCCGGGACCCCTTTTCGGTTGAGCAGTTCTTC.

This clonotype was found many times. The rearrangement links TRBV10-3 to TRBJ2-3; possible D gene TRBD2, 6 bases. The CDR3 has 13 amino acids. V was trimmed by 3 bases and J by 7 bases, leaving 11 bases between them. Germline V gene lookup returns CDR1 ENHRY and CDR2 SYGVKD. In DNA, the CDR3 is TGTGCCATCAGTGACCGGGACTTTCATACGCAGTATTTT. It encodes CAISDRDFHTQYF.